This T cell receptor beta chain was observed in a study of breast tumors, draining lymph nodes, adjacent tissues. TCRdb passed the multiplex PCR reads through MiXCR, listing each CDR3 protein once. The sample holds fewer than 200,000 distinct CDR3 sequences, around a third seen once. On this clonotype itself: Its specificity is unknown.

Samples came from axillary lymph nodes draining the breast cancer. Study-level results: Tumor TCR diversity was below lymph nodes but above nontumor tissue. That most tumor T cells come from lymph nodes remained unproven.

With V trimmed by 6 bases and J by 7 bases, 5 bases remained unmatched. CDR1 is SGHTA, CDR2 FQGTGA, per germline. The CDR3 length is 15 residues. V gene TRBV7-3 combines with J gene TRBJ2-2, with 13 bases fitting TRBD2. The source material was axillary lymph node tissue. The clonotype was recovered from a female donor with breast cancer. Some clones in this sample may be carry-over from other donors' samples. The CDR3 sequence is CASSTSGGAYGELFF. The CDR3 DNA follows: TGTGCCAGCAGTACTAGCGGGGGGGCCTACGGGGAGCTGTTTTTT.